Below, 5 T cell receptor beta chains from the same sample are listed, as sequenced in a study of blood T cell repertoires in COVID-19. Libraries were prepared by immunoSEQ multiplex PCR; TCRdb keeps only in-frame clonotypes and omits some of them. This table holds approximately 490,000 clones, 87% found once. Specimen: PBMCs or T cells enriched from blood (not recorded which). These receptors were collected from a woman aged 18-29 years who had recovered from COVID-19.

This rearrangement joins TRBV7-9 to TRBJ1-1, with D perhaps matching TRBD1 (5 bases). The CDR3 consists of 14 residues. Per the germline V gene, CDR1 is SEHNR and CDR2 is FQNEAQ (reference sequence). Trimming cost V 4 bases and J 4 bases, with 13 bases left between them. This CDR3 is CASSYSQGSTEAFF. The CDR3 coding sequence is TGTGCCAGCAGCTACTCTCAGGGAAGCACTGAAGCTTTCTTT.

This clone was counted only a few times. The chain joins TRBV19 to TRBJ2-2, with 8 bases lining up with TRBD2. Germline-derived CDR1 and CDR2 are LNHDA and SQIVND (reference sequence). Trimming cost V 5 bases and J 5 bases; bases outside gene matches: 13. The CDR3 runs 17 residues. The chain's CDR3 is CASSSPGLVGGTGELFF. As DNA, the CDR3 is TGTGCCAGTAGTTCCCCGGGACTAGTGGGAGGGACCGGGGAGCTGTTTTTT.

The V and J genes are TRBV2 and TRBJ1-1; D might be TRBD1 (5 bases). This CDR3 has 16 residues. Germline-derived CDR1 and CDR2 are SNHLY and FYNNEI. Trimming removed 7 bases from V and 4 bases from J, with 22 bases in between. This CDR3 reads CASTPSGEGSGTEAFF. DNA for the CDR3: TGTGCCAGCACCCCATCCGGGGAGGGGTCGGGCACTGAAGCTTTCTTT.

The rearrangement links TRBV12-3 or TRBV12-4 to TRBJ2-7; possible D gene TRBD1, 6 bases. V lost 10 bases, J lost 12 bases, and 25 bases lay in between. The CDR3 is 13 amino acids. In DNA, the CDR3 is TGTGCCACCTCAACTTCAAGGGGGTCGCCCGGGTACTTC. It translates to CATSTSRGSPGYF.

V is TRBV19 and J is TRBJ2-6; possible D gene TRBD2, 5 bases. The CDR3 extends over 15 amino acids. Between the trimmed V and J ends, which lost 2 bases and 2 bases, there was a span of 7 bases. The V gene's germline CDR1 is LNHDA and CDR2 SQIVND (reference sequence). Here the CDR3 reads CASSISRAGANVLTF. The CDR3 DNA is TGTGCCAGTAGTATATCGAGGGCTGGGGCCAACGTCCTGACTTTC.